A selection of T cell receptor beta chains follows, all from one sample in a study of beta chain features in type 1 diabetes. Method: immunoSEQ multiplex PCR; TCRdb's copy keeps in-frame clones and lacks some. The top ten clones hold approximately 0.7% of a sample with about 160,000 clones, about 10% of them seen once. The sequencing input was central memory CD4+ T cells from blood. These receptors were taken from a woman aged 25 to 39 with type 1 diabetes. Both conserved end residues are part of each CDR3. Fields, in order: CDR3 protein, CDR3 length, V gene.

CDR3: CASSQGTGGNQETQYF; length: 16; V: TRBV5-1
CDR3: CASSLASDRQETQYF; length: 15; V: TRBV5-1
CDR3: CASSEASYQETQYF; length: 14; V: TRBV2
CDR3: CASSRDRVGTDTQYF; length: 15; V: TRBV5-1
CDR3: CASSRTGTLYEQYF; length: 14; V: TRBV19
CDR3: CASRGDSLYEQYF; length: 13; V: TRBV2
CDR3: CASSDRGSGETQYF; length: 14; V: TRBV13
CDR3: CASSMGSQETQYF; length: 13; V: TRBV5-1
CDR3: CAWGTSGGETQYF; length: 13; V: TRBV30
CDR3: CSASDNDGYTF; length: 11; V: TRBV20-1
CDR3: CASSPTGSNEKLFF; length: 14; V: TRBV18
CDR3: CASSQASRGEQFF; length: 13; V: TRBV4-2
CDR3: CASSAGQGAVTNYGYTF; length: 17; V: TRBV5-1
CDR3: CASSRIGTVSYEQYF; length: 15; V: TRBV18
CDR3: CATKQQGGETQYF; length: 13; V: TRBV19
CDR3: CASSLQGGEETQYF; length: 14; V: TRBV27
CDR3: CASRGSSGANVLTF; length: 14; V: TRBV6-1
CDR3: CASSRQGVEEKLFF; length: 14; V: TRBV5-4
CDR3: CASSLGDNNEQFF; length: 13; V: TRBV5-1
CDR3: CASSQDREGTDTQYF; length: 15; V: TRBV4-1
CDR3: CSVYRGMNTEAFF; length: 13; V: TRBV29-1
CDR3: CATSRDRRGIATNEKLFF; length: 18; V: TRBV15
CDR3: CASRQTGTDYNEQFF; length: 15; V: TRBV7-3
CDR3: CASSQDNDSQNEKLFF; length: 16; V: TRBV4-1
CDR3: CASSPLTLAGVNEQFF; length: 16; V: TRBV18
CDR3: CASSAGQGASPGQYF; length: 15; V: TRBV11-2
CDR3: CASRRTSGRAYEQYF; length: 15; V: TRBV28
CDR3: CASSIGDMYTDTQYF; length: 15; V: TRBV5-6
CDR3: CASSSSGGDTQYF; length: 13; V: TRBV13
CDR3: CASSQPASGHQETQYF; length: 16; V: TRBV5-4
CDR3: CASRRGLAARETQYF; length: 15; V: TRBV2
CDR3: CASQAGNTIYF; length: 11; V: TRBV10-3
CDR3: CASSQGLGGTYNEQFF; length: 16; V: TRBV25-1
CDR3: CASSQGGLQETQYF; length: 14; V: TRBV4-3
CDR3: CASSSTAYGYTF; length: 12; V: TRBV7-9
CDR3: CAWAPGGARFRSNQPQHF; length: 18; V: TRBV30
CDR3: CASSLSSFFDEQFF; length: 14; V: TRBV7-9
CDR3: CASSLSGPYNEQFF; length: 14; V: TRBV11-1
CDR3: CASSSQGPSNQPQHF; length: 15; V: TRBV28
CDR3: CASSRTGRDHQPQHF; length: 15; V: TRBV19
CDR3: CASGAGDRLNTEAFF; length: 15; V: TRBV5-1
CDR3: CASSPGAYEQYF; length: 12; V: TRBV7-2
CDR3: CASSLFRQGNTGELFF; length: 16; V: TRBV5-1
CDR3: CASSLAGTGSYEQYF; length: 15; V: TRBV7-2
CDR3: CASSPGLGYTF; length: 11; V: TRBV6-5
CDR3: CASNSFNEQFF; length: 11; V: TRBV28
CDR3: CATSRGQGAYKNIQYF; length: 16; V: TRBV15
CDR3: CASSGTELNDNEQFF; length: 15; V: TRBV25-1
CDR3: CAWSGTSGRAYEQYF; length: 15; V: TRBV30
CDR3: CASSFQGRNTEAFF; length: 14; V: TRBV5-1
CDR3: CASSYTTSLPYEQYF; length: 15; V: TRBV6-5
CDR3: CASSQTIAGVGSEQFF; length: 16; V: TRBV18
CDR3: CAWSAGGGIDTQYF; length: 14; V: TRBV30
CDR3: CASSWLAGGYNEQFF; length: 15; V: TRBV7-9
CDR3: CASSLWAETQYF; length: 12; V: TRBV25-1